These 7 T cell receptor beta chains originate from one sample sequenced in a study of identical twins. MiXCR was run by TCRdb on the 5' RACE reads, yielding one entry per CDR3 protein. The sample includes roughly 220,000 distinct CDR3 sequences, about 6.7% seen only once; the top ten take more than 14%. This sample was shared with a second study, whose subject was T cells expressing NK-cell markers.

Sequencing used CD8+ T cells sorted from blood. These TCRs come from a woman younger than 35 in good health.

This clonotype appeared many times. J is TRBJ2-6 and V is TRBV2; D gene unclear. The length of the CDR3 is 14 residues. Trimming took off 6 bases at V and 0 bases at J, with 6 bases between the two ends. CDR1 and CDR2 (germline): SNHLY, FYNNEI. The CDR3 loop reads CASSWSSGANVLTF. CDR3 bases: TGTGCCAGCAGCTGGAGCTCTGGGGCCAACGTCCTGACTTTC.

This clonotype was found a few times. The V call is TRBV19, the J call TRBJ1-5; D remains ambiguous. Germline V lookup: CDR1 LNHDA, CDR2 SQIVND (reference sequence). Between the trimmed V and J ends, which lost 3 bases and 6 bases, there was a span of 15 bases. This CDR3 comprises 15 residues. CDR3 amino acids: CASSMWVEAIQPQHF. The DNA for the CDR3 is TGTGCCAGTAGTATGTGGGTAGAGGCGATTCAGCCCCAGCATTTT.

This clonotype was detected a few times. V gene TRBV20-1 combines with J gene TRBJ2-5; 8 bases are a match to TRBD2. Losses at the gene ends were 0 bases for V and 4 bases for J; bases not matched to a gene: 10. CDR3 size: 16 residues. The V gene's germline CDR1 is DFQATT and CDR2 SNEGSKA (reference sequence). CDR3 nucleotide sequence: TGCAGTGCTAGAGACCACGCGGGAGGCGCTGGAGAGACCCAGTACTTC. Translated, it gives CSARDHAGGAGETQYF.

The chain joins TRBV7-8 to TRBJ1-5; 8 bases are shared with TRBD1. The germline V gene has CDR1 SGHVS and CDR2 FQNEAQ. Trimming removed 5 bases from V and 1 base from J; junction bases left unmatched: 10. The CDR3 totals 17 residues. CDR3 in amino acids: CASSHWTGPGSNQPQHF. The DNA for the CDR3 is TGTGCCAGCAGCCACTGGACAGGGCCGGGGAGCAATCAGCCCCAGCATTTT. The full variable domain, its missing parts supplied by reference TRBV7-8 and TRBJ1-5, is GAGVSQSPRYKVAKRGQDVALRCDPISGHVSLFWYQQALGQGPEFLTYFQNEAQLDKSGLPSDRFFAERPEGSVSTLKIQRTQQEDSAVYLCASSHWTGPGSNQPQHFGDGTRLSIL.

The V gene is TRBV5-1, the J gene TRBJ1-1, with 9 bases aligning to TRBD1. V was pared by 0 bases and J by 0 bases, with 6 bases of the junction left unmatched. CDR1 is SGHRS and CDR2 is YFSETQ in the germline V gene. This CDR3 contains 17 residues. The CDR3 protein is CASSLVGQGAMNTEAFF. The CDR3, as DNA: TGCGCCAGCAGCTTGGTGGGACAGGGAGCCATGAACACTGAAGCTTTCTTT.

There are a few counts of this clonotype. This chain uses TRBV20-1 with TRBJ2-5, with a tentative D call TRBD2 (6 bases). The germline V and J ends were trimmed by 6 bases and 5 bases, with 13 bases remaining between them. The germline CDR1 and CDR2 sequences are DFQATT and SNEGSKA (reference sequence). This CDR3 has 12 amino acids. This CDR3 is CSAELALETQYF. CDR3 coding DNA: TGCAGTGCGGAACTAGCTTTGGAGACCCAGTACTTC.

There are many counts of this clonotype. The chain uses TRBV5-1 and TRBJ1-1; D perhaps matches TRBD1 (6 bases). CDR1 SGHRS and CDR2 YFSETQ come from the germline V gene. The V and J ends lost 2 bases and 5 bases respectively, with 10 bases between them. The CDR3 is 13 amino acids. CDR3 protein: CASSFEGGTEAFF. CDR3 coding DNA: TGCGCCAGCAGCTTCGAGGGGGGTACTGAAGCTTTCTTT.